The 13 T cell receptor beta chains listed next were all sequenced from one sample in a study of breast tumors, draining lymph nodes, adjacent tissues. MiXCR was run by TCRdb on the multiplex PCR reads, yielding one entry per CDR3 protein. The data contain some 130,000 distinct CDR3 sequences, over 20% of them singletons. The lymph nodes were axillary draining lymph nodes from breast cancer patients. The material sequenced was axillary lymph node tissue. The receptor set was obtained from a female donor with breast cancer. Some clones in this sample may be carry-over from other donors' samples.

This clonotype was detected ten times or more. The chain uses TRBV29-1 and TRBJ2-7; perhaps TRBD2 as D (7 bases). The CDR3 totals 13 residues. Germline CDR1 is SQVTM and CDR2 is ANQGSEA. Deletions cut 4 bases from V and 2 bases from J, with 12 bases between. The CDR3, as DNA: TGCAGCGTTGTAGGGGGGGCCGCCTACGAGCAGTACTTC. Translating it yields CSVVGGAAYEQYF.

This clonotype was seen many times. The chain joins TRBV10-3 to TRBJ2-2; TRBD1 might be the D (6 bases). The CDR3 covers 15 residues. Germline loops: CDR1 ENHRY, CDR2 SYGVKD. V was trimmed by 1 base and J by 4 bases, leaving 10 bases between them. Here the CDR3 DNA reads TGTGCCATCAGTGAGTTGAGGGGGATCACCGGGGAGCTGTTTTTT. This encodes CAISELRGITGELFF.

In its sample, this clonotype was seen many times. CDR3 DNA: TGTGCCACCAGCAGGCTCTCCCCGAATAATGGTAATGAGCAGTTCTTC. It translates to CATSRLSPNNGNEQFF. The chain employs TRBV15 and TRBJ2-1; D remains unclear. Germline V CDR1 and CDR2: LNHNV, YYDKDF (reference sequence). The CDR3 has 16 amino acids. Trimming shortened V by 3 bases and J by 7 bases, and 19 bases separated the two germline ends.

The chain carries TRBV29-1 and TRBJ2-4; 10 bases fit TRBD2. The CDR3 totals 13 residues. V gave up 4 bases and J gave up 6 bases; unmatched junction bases: 3. Germline-derived CDR1 and CDR2 are SQVTM and ANQGSEA. This chain's CDR3 is CSVGASGRNIQYF. The CDR3 DNA reads as TGCAGCGTTGGGGCTAGCGGGAGAAACATTCAGTACTTC.

Note on this clonotype: A much larger clone sits a single nucleotide away, making a read error possible. This chain links TRBV2 with TRBJ1-5, with D unresolved. This CDR3 is 13 amino acids long. Germline values: CDR1 SNHLY, CDR2 FYNNEI. The CDR3 DNA reads as TGTGTCAGCGGCCCACATAGCAATCAGCCCCAGCATTTT. Its protein is CVSGPHSNQPQHF.

This clonotype has a count of ten or more. The chain carries TRBV9 and TRBJ2-2; the D is unclear. The CDR3 sequence is 15 residues long. Looked up from germline, CDR1 is SGDLS and CDR2 is YYNGEE. V was trimmed by 0 bases and J by 7 bases, leaving 13 bases between them. CDR3 in amino acids: CASSVGQANGGELFF. The CDR3, as DNA: TGTGCCAGCAGCGTAGGGCAGGCAAACGGCGGGGAGCTGTTTTTT.

This clonotype was detected many times. The chain recombines TRBV9 with TRBJ2-2, with 14 positions matching TRBD2. V was pared by 4 bases and J by 4 bases, with 12 bases of the junction left unmatched. From germline, CDR1 is SGDLS and CDR2 YYNGEE. The CDR3 spans 19 residues. CDR3 bases: TGTGCCAGCAGCCCCCGGGGGGGACTAGCGGGAGCTCCCACCGGGGAGCTGTTTTTT. It yields the protein CASSPRGGLAGAPTGELFF.

At least ten counts were recorded for this clonotype. The chain links TRBV5-6 to TRBJ1-3, with a weak D call TRBD1 (6 bases). CDR1 and CDR2 from the germline V gene are SGHDT and YYEEEE. Trimming left V 4 bases short and J 2 bases short, with 13 bases between. This CDR3 has 15 residues. Here the CDR3 DNA reads TGTGCCAGCAGCGGGGCCGGGACAACTGGAAACACCATATATTTT. Protein product: CASSGAGTTGNTIYF. Using reference TRBV5-6 and TRBJ1-3 for the parts outside the CDR3, the full variable domain is DAGVTQSPTHLIKTRGQQVTLRCSPKSGHDTVSWYQQALGQGPQFIFQYYEEEERQRGNFPDRFSGHQFPNYSSELNVNALLLGDSALYLCASSGAGTTGNTIYFGEGSWLTVV.

This clonotype was picked up many times. The chain uses TRBV9 and TRBJ2-7, with D possibly matching TRBD2 (6 bases). This CDR3 is built from 16 residues. The ends were cut back, 0 bases at V and 1 base at J, with 14 bases in the middle. The germline CDR1 and CDR2 sequences are SGDLS and YYNGEE. In DNA form, the CDR3 reads TGTGCCAGCAGCGTAGCTTCTGCGGGAAGGTCCTACGAGCAGTACTTC. It specifies CASSVASAGRSYEQYF.

This clonotype was observed a handful of times. The rearrangement joins TRBV4-1 to TRBJ2-1; D may be TRBD2 (6 bases). Germline CDR1 MGHRA, CDR2 YSYEKL. This CDR3 spans 16 amino acids. Trimming left V 4 bases short and J 0 bases short, with 13 bases between. The CDR3 is CASSLRVADSYNEQFF. In DNA, the CDR3 is TGCGCCAGCAGCCTCCGGGTAGCGGACTCCTACAATGAGCAGTTCTTC.

This clonotype was seen ten or more times. The chain joins TRBV18 to TRBJ2-5; the match to TRBD2 covers 7 bases. Trimming at V came to 7 bases and at J to 2 bases, leaving 4 bases not matched to a gene. Germline V gene data show CDR1 as KGHSH and CDR2 as LQKENI. The CDR3 contains 13 residues. CDR3 sequence: CASFTSAQETQYF. The CDR3 nucleotides read TGTGCCAGCTTTACTAGCGCACAAGAGACCCAGTACTTC.

To note about this clonotype: Sequence at one end of the junction differs from germline and may be a read error. CDR3 region: CATHDGTASNQPRYF. CDR3 DNA: TGCGCCACCCATGATGGGACGGCTAGCAATCAGCCCCGGTATTTT. The chain uses TRBV10-2 and TRBJ1-5, with D tentatively TRBD1 (5 bases). The CDR3 is 15 amino acids. CDR1 and CDR2 from the germline V gene are WSHSY and SAAADI.

The sample holds many counts of this clonotype. The rearrangement links TRBV24-1 to TRBJ2-2, with no clear D. The CDR3 is made up of 12 amino acids. The V gene lost 1 base and the J gene lost 5 bases, with 1 base spanning the gap. Looked up from germline, CDR1 is KGHDR and CDR2 is SFDVKD. CDR3 sequence reads: CATSDFTGELFF. CDR3 in DNA: TGTGCCACCAGTGATTTTACCGGGGAGCTGTTTTTT.